This TCR beta chain was sequenced in a study of blood T cells in healthy people across ages. General study results and limits: Roughly linearly, TCR beta diversity per million T cells fell as age increased.

This clonotype showed up many times. The antigen remains undetermined. A second PCR of 7 to 11 cycles used a sample-barcoded 5' primer and a J-beta primer mix. TCRdb re-analysed the 5' RACE reads in MiXCR, keeping a single row per CDR3 protein. This table holds some 1.5 million distinct CDR3 sequences, roughly 27% found once. Trimming removed 0 bases from V and 4 bases from J, with 9 bases in between. Per the germline V gene, CDR1 is WSHSY and CDR2 is SAAADI. CDR3 length equals 14 residues. Drawing of peripheral blood yielded about 9.6 milliliters from each donor. The sequence came from a woman aged 25 to 39 in good health. This chain connects TRBV10-2 to TRBJ2-5; D is perhaps TRBD1 (5 bases). Sequencing used blood. Written as DNA, the CDR3 is TGCGCCAGCAGTGAGTCGTACAGGCCAGAGACCCAGTACTTC. Translated, it gives CASSESYRPETQYF.